These T cell receptor beta chains were read from a single sample in a study of memory CD4+ T cells and cytomegalovirus serostatus. Method: immunoSEQ multiplex PCR; TCRdb's copy keeps in-frame clones and lacks some. The table has around 54,000 clones, roughly three quarters seen once. The sample consisted of memory CD4+ T cells from blood. Receptor source: an adult in good health and CMV-seronegative. Both conserved end residues are part of each CDR3. Fields, in order: J gene, D gene, clone size, V gene, CDR3 protein, CDR3 DNA. D genes are given only for firm matches. Rows give clone size only sometimes, using once, few, many, or a class for an expanded clone.

J: TRBJ2-7; D: TRBD2; size: NA; V: TRBV6-5; CDR3: CASGSGRTREQYF; DNA: TGTGCCAGCGGTAGCGGGAGGACGCGGGAGCAGTACTTC
J: TRBJ1-5; D: NA; size: NA; V: TRBV6-6; CDR3: CASSYSPTFSNQPQHF; DNA: TGTGCCAGCAGTTATTCCCCAACCTTTAGCAATCAGCCCCAGCATTTT
J: TRBJ2-7; D: NA; size: few; V: TRBV6-1; CDR3: CASILGGFSYEQYF; DNA: TGTGCCAGCATCTTAGGAGGGTTCTCCTACGAGCAGTACTTC
J: TRBJ2-7; D: NA; size: NA; V: TRBV11-2; CDR3: CASTSGIHEQYF; DNA: TGTGCCAGCACGTCTGGGATCCACGAGCAGTACTTC
J: TRBJ2-7; D: TRBD2; size: NA; V: TRBV19; CDR3: CASSIGGSSYEQYF; DNA: TGTGCCAGTAGTATCGGCGGGAGCTCCTACGAGCAGTACTTC
J: TRBJ2-1; D: NA; size: NA; V: TRBV11-2; CDR3: CASSLEGQATNEQFF; DNA: TGTGCCAGCAGCTTAGAAGGGCAGGCTACGAATGAGCAGTTCTTC
J: TRBJ2-1; D: NA; size: few; V: TRBV5-6; CDR3: CASRDGNEQFF; DNA: TGTGCCAGCAGAGACGGCAATGAGCAGTTCTTC
J: TRBJ1-2; D: TRBD1; size: few; V: TRBV2; CDR3: CASAGTGSIRAYGYTF; DNA: TGTGCCAGCGCCGGGACAGGGAGTATAAGGGCCTATGGCTACACCTTC
J: TRBJ2-7; D: TRBD1; size: NA; V: TRBV6-6; CDR3: CASSRQGSGEQYF; DNA: TGTGCCAGCAGCCGACAGGGATCAGGGGAGCAGTACTTC
J: TRBJ1-1; D: NA; size: NA; V: TRBV2; CDR3: CASSEAQNTEAFF; DNA: TGTGCCAGCAGTGAAGCACAGAACACTGAAGCTTTCTTT